This paragraph covers one T cell receptor beta chain sequence. What it binds is unknown. Method: immunoSEQ multiplex PCR; TCRdb's copy keeps in-frame clones and lacks some. The top ten clones hold 1.5% to 2% of a sample with 100,000 or so clones, approximately 94% of them seen once. These data belong to a study of graft-versus-host responses after intestinal transplantation. Study-level results: Allografts of one patient group, those with graft-donor T cell macrochimerism, had high graft-versus-host to host-versus-graft clonal ratios.

CDR1 is SGHTA, CDR2 FQGNSA, per germline. Deletions cut 2 bases from V and 4 bases from J, with 14 bases between. The CDR3 runs 15 residues. The chain recombines TRBV7-2 with TRBJ2-5; maybe TRBD1 (5 bases). This clonotype originated in a human donor who received an intestinal transplant. Here the sequenced sample was unstimulated CD8+ T cells sorted from spleen or lymph node cells, taken before intestinal transplant. The chain's CDR3 is CASSLLRTFRETQYF. DNA for the CDR3: TGTGCCAGCAGCTTACTCCGGACATTTCGAGAGACCCAGTACTTC.